The rows below give T cell receptor beta chains drawn from one sample of a study of blood T cell repertoires in COVID-19. Generated by immunoSEQ multiplex PCR, the TCRdb table keeps only in-frame clones and is missing some. There are roughly 570,000 clones in the sample; about 89% occur only once, and 7.5% to 9% lies in the top ten. Source material: peripheral blood. The receptors shown here come from a woman aged 50 to 65 with COVID-19, enrolled during active disease. Each CDR3 is given with its conserved first and last residue. A D gene is named only where the DNA matches it firmly. Clone size, where shown, is once, few, many, or a class for clones that have expanded.

J: TRBJ1-2; V: TRBV6-1; size: NA; D: TRBD1; DNA: TGTGCCAGCAGTGCGGGGGGGGACAGGGGGTCCGATTTCTATGGCTACACCTTC; CDR3: CASSAGGDRGSDFYGYTF
J: TRBJ2-3; V: TRBV5-1; size: NA; D: TRBD2; DNA: TGCGCCAGCAGCCGGGGGGAGCTCACAGATACGCAGTATTTT; CDR3: CASSRGELTDTQYF
J: TRBJ1-1; V: TRBV6-1; size: few; D: NA; DNA: TGTGCCAGCAGTGAGAGTGGGGTGGGGAGCGCTTTCTTT; CDR3: CASSESGVGSAFF
J: TRBJ2-5; V: TRBV7-2; size: NA; D: NA; DNA: TGTGCCAGCAGTAGACAGATCGGAGAGACCCAGTACTTC; CDR3: CASSRQIGETQYF
J: TRBJ2-3; V: TRBV4-1; size: NA; D: TRBD1; DNA: TGCGCCAGCAGCGCCCCGGGACAGGGCCCGAATACGCAGTATTTT; CDR3: CASSAPGQGPNTQYF
J: TRBJ1-2; V: TRBV10-3; size: NA; D: TRBD1; DNA: TGTGCCATCAGTAAGGGACAGGAGGACTATGGCTACACCTTC; CDR3: CAISKGQEDYGYTF
J: TRBJ1-1; V: TRBV29-1; size: NA; D: NA; DNA: TGCAGCGTTGAAAGGAGGGGCAGGGAAGGCACTGAAGCTTTCTTT; CDR3: CSVERRGREGTEAFF
J: TRBJ2-1; V: TRBV5-1; size: NA; D: TRBD2; DNA: TGCGCCAGCGGGACTAGCGCGTACAATGAGCAGTTCTTC; CDR3: CASGTSAYNEQFF
J: TRBJ1-2; V: TRBV3-1/TRBV3-2; size: once; D: NA; DNA: TGTGCCAGCAGGGAGAGTGGGTTCGCGGGGTATGGCTACACCTTC; CDR3: CASRESGFAGYGYTF
J: TRBJ2-3; V: TRBV3-1/TRBV3-2; size: few; D: NA; DNA: TGTGCCAGCAGCCAAGTGCCTAATAAATACACAGATACGCAGTATTTT; CDR3: CASSQVPNKYTDTQYF
J: TRBJ2-7; V: TRBV7-9; size: NA; D: NA; DNA: TGTGCCAGCAGTTACAGCTCCTACGAGCAGTACTTC; CDR3: CASSYSSYEQYF
J: TRBJ1-5; V: TRBV6-5; size: few; D: NA; DNA: TGTGCCAGCAAGCGGGTACAAGGGCCCCAGCATTTT; CDR3: CASKRVQGPQHF
J: TRBJ1-1; V: TRBV5-1; size: NA; D: TRBD1; DNA: TGCGCCAGCAGCCTCCTCACACAGGGGCGTGGGAGCACTGAAGCTTTCTTT; CDR3: CASSLLTQGRGSTEAFF